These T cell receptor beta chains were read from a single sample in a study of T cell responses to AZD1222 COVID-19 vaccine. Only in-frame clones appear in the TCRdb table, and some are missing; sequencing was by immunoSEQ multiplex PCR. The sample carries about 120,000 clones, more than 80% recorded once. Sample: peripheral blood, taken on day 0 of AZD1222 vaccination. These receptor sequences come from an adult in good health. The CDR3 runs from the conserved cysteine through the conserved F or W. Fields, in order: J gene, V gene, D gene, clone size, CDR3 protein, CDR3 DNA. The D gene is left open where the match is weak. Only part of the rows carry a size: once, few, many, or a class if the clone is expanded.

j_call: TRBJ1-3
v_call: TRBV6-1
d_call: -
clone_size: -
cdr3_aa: CASSGGHLSGLGNTIYF
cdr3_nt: TGTGCCAGCAGTGGAGGACATCTATCAGGACTCGGAAACACCATATATTTT

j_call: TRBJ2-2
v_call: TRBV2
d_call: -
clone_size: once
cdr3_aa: CASKEQGVQGPGELFF
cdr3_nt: TGTGCCAGCAAGGAACAGGGCGTTCAAGGGCCCGGGGAGCTGTTTTTT

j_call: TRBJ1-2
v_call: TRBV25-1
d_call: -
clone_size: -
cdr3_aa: CASSENRVNYGYTF
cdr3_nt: TGTGCCAGCAGTGAAAACAGGGTCAACTATGGCTACACCTTC

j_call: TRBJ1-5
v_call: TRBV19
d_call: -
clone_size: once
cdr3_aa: CASSIGVSLKGNQPQHF
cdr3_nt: TGTGCCAGTAGTATAGGTGTCAGCCTCAAGGGCAATCAGCCCCAGCATTTT

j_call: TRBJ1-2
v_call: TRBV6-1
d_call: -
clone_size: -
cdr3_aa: CASSEGRTYGYTF
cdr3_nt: TGTGCCAGCAGTGAGGGGCGGACCTATGGCTACACCTTC

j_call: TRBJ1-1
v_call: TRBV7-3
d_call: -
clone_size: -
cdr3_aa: CASSWRRGAAEAFF
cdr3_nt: TGTGCCAGCAGCTGGAGGCGGGGGGCCGCTGAAGCTTTCTTT

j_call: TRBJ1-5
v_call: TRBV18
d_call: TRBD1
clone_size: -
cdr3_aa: CASSPKGQANQPQHF
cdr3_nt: TGTGCCAGCTCACCAAAGGGACAGGCCAATCAGCCCCAGCATTTT

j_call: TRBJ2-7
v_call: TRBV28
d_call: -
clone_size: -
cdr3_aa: CASSLSPRYEQYF
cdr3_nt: TGTGCCAGCAGTTTATCGCCCCGTTACGAGCAGTACTTC

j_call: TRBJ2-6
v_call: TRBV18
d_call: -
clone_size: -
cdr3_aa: CASSPLSGSGANVLTF
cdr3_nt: TGTGCCAGCTCACCACTATCCGGGTCTGGGGCCAACGTCCTGACTTTC

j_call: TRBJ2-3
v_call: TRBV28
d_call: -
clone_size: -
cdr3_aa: CASSGRADTQYF
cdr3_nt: TGTGCCAGCAGTGGCCGGGCCGATACGCAGTATTTT

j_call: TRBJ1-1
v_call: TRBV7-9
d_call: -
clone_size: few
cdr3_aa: CASSLSYTEAFF
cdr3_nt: TGTGCCAGCAGCTTGTCTTATACTGAAGCTTTCTTT

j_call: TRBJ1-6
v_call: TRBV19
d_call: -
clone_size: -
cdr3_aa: CASSTAGVGNSPLHF
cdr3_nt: TGTGCCAGTAGTACGGCAGGGGTAGGTAATTCACCCCTCCACTTT

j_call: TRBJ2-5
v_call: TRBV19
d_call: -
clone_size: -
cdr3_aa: CASSISRGTSYQETQYF
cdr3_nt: TGTGCCAGTAGTATTAGCCGCGGCACCTCGTACCAAGAGACCCAGTACTTC

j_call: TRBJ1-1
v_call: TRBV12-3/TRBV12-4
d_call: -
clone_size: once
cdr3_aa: CASSFAGYTEAFF
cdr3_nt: TGTGCCAGCAGTTTCGCGGGGTACACTGAAGCTTTCTTT

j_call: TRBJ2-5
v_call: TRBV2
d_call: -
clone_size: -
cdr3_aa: CASSEARGEKETQYF
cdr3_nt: TGTGCCAGCAGTGAAGCTAGGGGGGAGAAAGAGACCCAGTACTTC

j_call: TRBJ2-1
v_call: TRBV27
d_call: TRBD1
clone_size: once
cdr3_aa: CASSSTTGGINEQFF
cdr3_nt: TGTGCCAGCAGTTCCACGACAGGGGGTATCAATGAGCAGTTCTTC

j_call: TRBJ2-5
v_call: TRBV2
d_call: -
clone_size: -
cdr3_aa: CASSRTEETQYF
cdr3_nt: TGTGCCAGCAGCCGGACGGAAGAGACCCAGTACTTC

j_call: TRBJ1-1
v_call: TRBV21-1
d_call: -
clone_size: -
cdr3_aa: CASSNADFQGAWAEAFF
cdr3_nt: TGTGCCAGCAGCAACGCTGATTTTCAGGGGGCTTGGGCTGAAGCTTTCTTT

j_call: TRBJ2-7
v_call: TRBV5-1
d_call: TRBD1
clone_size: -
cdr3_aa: CASSRDRAYEQYF
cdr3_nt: TGCGCCAGCAGCCGGGACAGGGCATACGAGCAGTACTTC

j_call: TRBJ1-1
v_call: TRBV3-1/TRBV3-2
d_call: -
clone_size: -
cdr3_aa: CASSPDPTRKTEAFF
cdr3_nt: TGTGCCAGCAGCCCGGACCCTACAAGGAAGACTGAAGCTTTCTTT

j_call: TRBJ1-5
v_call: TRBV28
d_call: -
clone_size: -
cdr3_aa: CASSLNGRQPQHF
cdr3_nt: TGTGCCAGCAGTTTAAATGGCCGGCAGCCCCAGCATTTT

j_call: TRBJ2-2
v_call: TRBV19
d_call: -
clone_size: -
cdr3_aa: CASSTQGSTGELFF
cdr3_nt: TGTGCCAGTTCTACCCAGGGGAGCACCGGGGAGCTGTTTTTT

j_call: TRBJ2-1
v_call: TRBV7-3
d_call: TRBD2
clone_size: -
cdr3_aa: CASSLSSGRSWEQFF
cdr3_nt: TGTGCCAGCAGCTTAAGTAGCGGGAGAAGTTGGGAGCAGTTCTTC

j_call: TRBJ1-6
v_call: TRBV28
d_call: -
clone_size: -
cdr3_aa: CASSFPGFGSPLHF
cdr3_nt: TGTGCCAGCAGTTTTCCGGGTTTTGGATCACCCCTCCACTTT

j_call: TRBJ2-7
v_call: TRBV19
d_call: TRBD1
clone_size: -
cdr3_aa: CASSDRVEQYF
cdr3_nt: TGTGCCAGTAGTGACAGGGTTGAGCAGTACTTC

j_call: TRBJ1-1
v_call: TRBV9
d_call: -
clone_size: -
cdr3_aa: CASSADNTEAFF
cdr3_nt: TGTGCCAGCAGCGCGGACAACACTGAAGCTTTCTTT

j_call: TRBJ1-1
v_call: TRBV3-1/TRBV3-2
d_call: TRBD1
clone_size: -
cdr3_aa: CASSRRDSWNTEAFF
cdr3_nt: TGTGCCAGCAGCCGACGGGACAGTTGGAACACTGAAGCTTTCTTT

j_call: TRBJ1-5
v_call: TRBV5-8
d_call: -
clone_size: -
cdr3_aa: CASSLNTGLSNQPQHF
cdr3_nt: TGTGCCAGCAGCTTGAATACGGGGCTAAGCAATCAGCCCCAGCATTTT

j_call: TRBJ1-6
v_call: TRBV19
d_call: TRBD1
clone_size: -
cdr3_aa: CASTGDRVAPLHF
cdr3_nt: TGTGCCAGTACAGGGGACAGGGTGGCACCCCTCCACTTT

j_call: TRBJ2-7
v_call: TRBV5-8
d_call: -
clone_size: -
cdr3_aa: CASSSQESYEQYF
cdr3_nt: TGTGCCAGCAGCTCGCAGGAGTCCTACGAGCAGTACTTC

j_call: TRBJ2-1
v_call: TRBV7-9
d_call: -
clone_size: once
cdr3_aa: CASSLSVIKNEQFF
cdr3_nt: TGTGCCAGCAGCTTATCGGTTATCAAGAATGAGCAGTTCTTC

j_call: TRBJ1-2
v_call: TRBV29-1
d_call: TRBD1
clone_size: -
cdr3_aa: CSVIDRGHYGYTF
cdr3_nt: TGCAGCGTAATAGACAGGGGCCACTATGGCTACACCTTC

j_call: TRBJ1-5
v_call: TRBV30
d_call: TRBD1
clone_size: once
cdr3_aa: CAWSLTGGNQPQHF
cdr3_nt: TGTGCCTGGAGCCTAACAGGGGGCAATCAGCCCCAGCATTTT

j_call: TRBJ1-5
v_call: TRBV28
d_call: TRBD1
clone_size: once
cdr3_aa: CASSGQGDQPQHF
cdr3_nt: TGTGCCAGTTCCGGACAGGGGGACCAGCCCCAGCATTTT

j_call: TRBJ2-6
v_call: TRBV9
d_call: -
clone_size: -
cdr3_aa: CASSVELSGANVLTF
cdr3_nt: TGTGCCAGCAGCGTAGAGCTTTCTGGGGCCAACGTCCTGACTTTC

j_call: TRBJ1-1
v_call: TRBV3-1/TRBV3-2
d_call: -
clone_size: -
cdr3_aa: CASSQEEAQVSVPEAFF
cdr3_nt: TGTGCCAGCAGCCAAGAGGAGGCACAGGTGTCCGTTCCTGAAGCTTTCTTT

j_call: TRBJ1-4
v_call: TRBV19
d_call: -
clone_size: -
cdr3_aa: CASRQGGSNEKLFF
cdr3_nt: TGTGCCAGTCGACAAGGGGGGAGTAATGAAAAACTGTTTTTT

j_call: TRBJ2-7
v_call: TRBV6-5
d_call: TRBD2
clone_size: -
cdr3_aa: CASSRAGEQYF
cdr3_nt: TGTGCCAGCAGTAGAGCGGGAGAGCAGTACTTC